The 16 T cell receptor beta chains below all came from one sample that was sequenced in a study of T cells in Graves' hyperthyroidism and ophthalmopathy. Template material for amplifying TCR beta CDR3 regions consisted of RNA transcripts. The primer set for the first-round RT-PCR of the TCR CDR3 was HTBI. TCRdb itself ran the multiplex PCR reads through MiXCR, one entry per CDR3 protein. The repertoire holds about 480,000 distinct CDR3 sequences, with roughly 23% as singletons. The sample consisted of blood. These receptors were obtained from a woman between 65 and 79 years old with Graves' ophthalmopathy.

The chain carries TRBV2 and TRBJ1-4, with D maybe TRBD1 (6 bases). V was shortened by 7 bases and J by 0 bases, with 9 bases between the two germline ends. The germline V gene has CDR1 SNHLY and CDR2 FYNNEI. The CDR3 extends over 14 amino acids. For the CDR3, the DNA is TGTGCCAGCATGCGACAGGCAACTAATGAAAAACTGTTTTTT. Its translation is CASMRQATNEKLFF.

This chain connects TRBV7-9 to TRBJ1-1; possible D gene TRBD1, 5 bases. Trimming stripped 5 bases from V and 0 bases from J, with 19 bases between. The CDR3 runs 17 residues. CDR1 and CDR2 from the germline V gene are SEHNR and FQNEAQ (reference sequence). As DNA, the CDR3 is TGTGCCAGCAGCCCTTGGCAGGGCGATCAGATGAACACTGAAGCTTTCTTT. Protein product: CASSPWQGDQMNTEAFF.

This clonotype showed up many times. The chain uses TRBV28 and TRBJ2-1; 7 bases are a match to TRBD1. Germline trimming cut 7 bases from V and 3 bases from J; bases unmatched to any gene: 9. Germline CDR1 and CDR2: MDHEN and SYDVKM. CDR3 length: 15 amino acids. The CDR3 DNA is TGTGCCAGCACCCCGCGACAGGGTCTCTACAATGAGCAGTTCTTC. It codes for CASTPRQGLYNEQFF.

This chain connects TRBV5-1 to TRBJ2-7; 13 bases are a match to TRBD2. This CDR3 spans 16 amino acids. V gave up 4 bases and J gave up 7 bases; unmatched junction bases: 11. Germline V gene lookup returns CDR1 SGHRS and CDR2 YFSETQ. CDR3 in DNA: TGCGCCAGCAGCCTCGGGACTAGCGGGATGACGGGGGAGCAGTACTTC. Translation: CASSLGTSGMTGEQYF.

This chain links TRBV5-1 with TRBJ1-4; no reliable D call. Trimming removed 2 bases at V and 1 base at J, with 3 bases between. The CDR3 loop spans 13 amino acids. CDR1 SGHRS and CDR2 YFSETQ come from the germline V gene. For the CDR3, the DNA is TGCGCCAGCAGCTTTAGAACTAATGAAAAACTGTTTTTT. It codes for CASSFRTNEKLFF.

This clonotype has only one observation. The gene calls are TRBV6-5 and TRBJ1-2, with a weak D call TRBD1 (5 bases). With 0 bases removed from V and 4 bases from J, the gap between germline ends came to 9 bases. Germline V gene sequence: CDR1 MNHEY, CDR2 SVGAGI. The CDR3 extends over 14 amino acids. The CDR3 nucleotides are TGTGCCAGCAGTTACTCCCCACAGGCCTATGGCTACACCTTC. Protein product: CASSYSPQAYGYTF.

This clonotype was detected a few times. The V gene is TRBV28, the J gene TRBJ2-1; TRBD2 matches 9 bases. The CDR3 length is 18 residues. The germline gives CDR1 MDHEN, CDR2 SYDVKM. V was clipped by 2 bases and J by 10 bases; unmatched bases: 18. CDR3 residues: CASSLGGRAILGVREQFF. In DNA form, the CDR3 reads TGTGCCAGCAGTTTAGGCGGGAGGGCCATTCTCGGAGTCCGAGAGCAGTTCTTC.

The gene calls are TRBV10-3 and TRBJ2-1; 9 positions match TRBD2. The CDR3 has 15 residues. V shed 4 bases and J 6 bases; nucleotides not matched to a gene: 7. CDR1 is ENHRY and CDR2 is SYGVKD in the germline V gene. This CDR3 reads CAISGPTSGANEQFF. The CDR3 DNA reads TGTGCCATCAGTGGACCGACTAGCGGTGCCAATGAGCAGTTCTTC.

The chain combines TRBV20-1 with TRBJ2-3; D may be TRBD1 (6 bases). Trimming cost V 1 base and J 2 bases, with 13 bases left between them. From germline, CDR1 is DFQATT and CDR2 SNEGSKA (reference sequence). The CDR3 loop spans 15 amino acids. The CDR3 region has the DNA TGCAGTGCTAGAGTTGGGACAACCCCCACAGATACGCAGTATTTT. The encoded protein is CSARVGTTPTDTQYF.

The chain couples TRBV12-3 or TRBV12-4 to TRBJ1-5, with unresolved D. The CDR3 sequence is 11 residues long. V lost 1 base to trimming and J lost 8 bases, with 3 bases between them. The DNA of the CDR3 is TGTGCCAGCAGTTTAGGGGAGCCCCAGCATTTT. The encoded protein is CASSLGEPQHF.

CDR3 loop: CASSPNRAGRKNTEAFF. The CDR3 DNA reads TGTGCCAGCTCACCAAACCGGGCCGGTCGGAAGAACACTGAAGCTTTCTTT. The chain links TRBV18 to TRBJ1-1, with unresolved D. Germline V gene lookup returns CDR1 KGHSH and CDR2 LQKENI. V shed 2 bases and J shed 1 base, with 17 bases lying between them. The CDR3 totals 17 residues.

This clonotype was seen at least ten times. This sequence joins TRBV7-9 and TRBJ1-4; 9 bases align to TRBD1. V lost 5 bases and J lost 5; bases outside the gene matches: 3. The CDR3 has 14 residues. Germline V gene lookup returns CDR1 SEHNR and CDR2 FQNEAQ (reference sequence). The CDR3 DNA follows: TGTGCCAGCAGCCCGGGGACAGGGAATGAAAAACTGTTTTTT. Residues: CASSPGTGNEKLFF.

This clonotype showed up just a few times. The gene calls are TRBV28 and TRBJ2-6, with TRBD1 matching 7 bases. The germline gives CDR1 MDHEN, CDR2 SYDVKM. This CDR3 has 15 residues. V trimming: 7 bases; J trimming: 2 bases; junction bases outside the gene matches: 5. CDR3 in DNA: TGTGCCAGCAATTCAGGGGGTGCTGGGGCCAACGTCCTGACTTTC. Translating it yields CASNSGGAGANVLTF.

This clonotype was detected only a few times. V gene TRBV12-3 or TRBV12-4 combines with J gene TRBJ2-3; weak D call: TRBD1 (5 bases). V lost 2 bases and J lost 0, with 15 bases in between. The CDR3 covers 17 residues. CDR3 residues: CASSLSKGPASTDTQYF. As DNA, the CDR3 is TGTGCCAGCAGTTTAAGTAAGGGGCCCGCTAGCACAGATACGCAGTATTTT.

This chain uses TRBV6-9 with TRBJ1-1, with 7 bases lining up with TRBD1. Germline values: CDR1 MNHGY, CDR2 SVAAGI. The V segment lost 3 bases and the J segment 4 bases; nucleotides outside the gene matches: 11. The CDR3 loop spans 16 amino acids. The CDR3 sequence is CASSYQRGRRGTEAFF. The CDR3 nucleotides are TGTGCCAGCAGTTACCAGAGGGGGCGCAGGGGCACTGAAGCTTTCTTT.

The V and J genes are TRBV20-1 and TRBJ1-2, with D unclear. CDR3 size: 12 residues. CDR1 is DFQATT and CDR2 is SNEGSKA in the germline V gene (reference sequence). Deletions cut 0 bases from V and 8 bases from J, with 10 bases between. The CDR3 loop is CSARDWVGGYTF. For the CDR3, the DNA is TGCAGTGCTAGAGATTGGGTAGGGGGCTACACCTTC.